The entry that follows covers one TCR beta chain sequence. Which antigen it targets is not known. Qualities for individual bases were not recorded, and no much larger clone is one base off. Using the deep immunoSEQ assay, multiplex PCR amplified TCR CDR3 regions from genomic DNA. For each cell subset, the extracted genomic DNA was distributed evenly across all wells of several immunoSEQ 96-well plates, and each plate served as one replicate. For unsorted PBMC, each replicate PCR was loaded with about 270 ng genomic DNA, equivalent to about 30,000 T cell genomes. Ten immunoSEQ deep assay plates were used to sequence the unsorted PBMC genomic DNA. Purified libraries were measured with a Qubit 3.0 fluorometer, size-checked on a Bioanalyzer 2100, and measured again with the KAPA Library Quantification kit. Every immunoSEQ 96-well plate was sequenced on a dedicated single-read 150-cycle Illumina NextSeq 550 flow cell. The authors' analysis ran thus. The immunoSEQ output contained only junctional sequences without quality scores, so filtering could not match that applied to full-length reads. Sequences were annotated with PyIR, a Python wrapper for IgBLAST v1.9, using IMGT germline references to assign V/J genes and CDR3. Reads were filtered out if the reads had weak V/J assignments (E-value above 1e-6), no CDR3, stop codons, out-of-frame junctions, or ambiguous translated residues. A V3J clonotype was defined by an identical inferred V gene, J gene, and CDR3 amino acid sequence. The percentage overlap between two repertoires was calculated by dividing the number of shared unique clonotypes by the size of the smaller repertoire. Three approaches were used to assess repertoire richness: RTK rarefaction, the Chao1 estimator, and Recon v2.1 estimates of unobserved clonotypes. TCRdb limited this immuneACCESS table to in-frame rearrangements with V and J called. A share of clones is missing; checked studies link under half to unresolved V genes, and the rest is unexplained. The V and J calls and clone size come from that table; D and trimming were worked out from the DNA. The sample data list about 470,000 clones, and 70% to 80% of these were observed just once. Jointly, the top ten make up roughly 13% of the sample.

V drops 0 bases and J drops 0 bases, leaving 10 bases in between. The germline V gene specifies SGDLS as CDR1 and YYNGEE as CDR2. Including cysteine and phenylalanine, the CDR3 has 16 amino acids. Only CDR3 DNA is held: 48 bases, read in frame from base 1. The data stem from a study of shared clonotypes between healthy human individuals (dated by TCRdb to 2018 to 2020). For the study in its entirety: The cohort included three men and a couple of women between 18 and 49 years of age. To increase sequencing depth and limit assay-specific biases, TCR repertoire library preparation and sequencing were carried out by different laboratories using diverse techniques. Per donor, leukapheresis produced somewhere between about 0.8 and 9.5 billion PBMCs. The study deeply sequenced blood TCR repertoires of roughly five healthy adults to estimate repertoire size and the extent of clonotype sharing between individuals. Broader findings and caveats from the paper: Sampling was limited to blood, and TCR repertoires in tissue likely differ from TCR repertoires in blood. Because the study included only a small number of donors, the genetic and exposure-history diversity represented was limited. Pairwise subsampling indicated that sequencing depth was expected to affect the degree of clonotype sharing among donors.

The donors were healthy, HIV-negative adults who had no recently reported acute infections or vaccinations. Every donor was a Caucasian adult residing in Nashville, Tennessee, USA. For unsorted samples, 75 million to 90 million PBMCs were counted and genomic DNA was extracted with the QIAamp DNA Blood Mini kit. Blood was obtained by leukapheresis, after which PBMCs were separated by Ficoll-Histopaque density gradient centrifugation and cryopreserved in liquid nitrogen vapor phase. The V gene is TRBV9 and the J gene is TRBJ2-1; the D gene assignment is ambiguous. This sequence originates from a woman in her forties in good health. Some clones in this sample may be carry-over from other donors' samples. Source material: PBMCs. The CDR3 reads CASSVASRGSYNEQFF. The DNA sequence reads TGTGCCAGCAGCGTAGCTTCCCGCGGCTCCTACAATGAGCAGTTCTTC. Outside the CDR3, residues come from the reference TRBV9 and TRBJ2-1 proteins, so the full variable domain is: DSGVTQTPKHLITATGQRVTLRCSPRSGDLSVYWYQQSLDQGLQFLIQYYNGEERAKGNILERFSAQQFPDLHSELNLSSLELGDSALYFCASSVASRGSYNEQFFGPGTRLTVL.